The clone carrying this TCR beta chain was counted ten times or more. Its antigen is still unknown. Unsorted libraries were derived from 2 million PBMCs stored at -80 C. The source of the sample is a study of neurological immune-mediated disorders. General study points: Whereas HTLV-1-associated myelopathy showed the most TCR clonal expansion, multiple sclerosis showed the least, with levels below those of healthy controls.

V gave up 5 bases and J gave up 4 bases, with 11 bases separating them. CDR1 SEHNR and CDR2 FQNEAQ come from the germline V gene (reference sequence). The CDR3 contains 13 residues. The cDNA was generated through 5'RACE incorporating 10-nucleotide random UMIs. Each CDR3 protein gets one entry after TCRdb re-called the 5' RACE reads with MiXCR. The table includes approximately 26,000 distinct CDR3 sequences, around 3.4% detected once. Sequenced material: PBMCs. The receptor was isolated from a woman between 25 and 40 years old with multiple sclerosis. The V and J genes are TRBV7-9 and TRBJ2-5, with D possibly TRBD2 on 5 matching bases. CDR3 residues: CASSQTEGETQYF. DNA of the CDR3: TGTGCCAGCAGCCAGACCGAGGGAGAGACCCAGTACTTC.